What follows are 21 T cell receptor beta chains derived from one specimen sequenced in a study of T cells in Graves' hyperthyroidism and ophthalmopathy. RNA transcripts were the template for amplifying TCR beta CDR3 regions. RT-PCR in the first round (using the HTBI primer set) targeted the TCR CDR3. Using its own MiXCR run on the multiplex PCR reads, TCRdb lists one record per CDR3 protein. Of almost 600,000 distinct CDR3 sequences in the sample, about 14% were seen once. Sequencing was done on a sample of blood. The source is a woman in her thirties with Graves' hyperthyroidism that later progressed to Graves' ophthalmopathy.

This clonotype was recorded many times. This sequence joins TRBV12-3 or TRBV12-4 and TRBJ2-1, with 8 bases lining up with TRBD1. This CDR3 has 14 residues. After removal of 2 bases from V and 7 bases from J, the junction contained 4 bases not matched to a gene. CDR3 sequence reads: CASSLRTGLNEQFF. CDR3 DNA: TGTGCCAGCAGTTTACGGACAGGGTTGAATGAGCAGTTCTTC.

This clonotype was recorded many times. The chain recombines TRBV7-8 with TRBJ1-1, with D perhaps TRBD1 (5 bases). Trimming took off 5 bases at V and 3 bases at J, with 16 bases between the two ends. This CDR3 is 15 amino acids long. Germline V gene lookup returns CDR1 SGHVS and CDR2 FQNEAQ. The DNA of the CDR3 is TGTGCCAGCAGCCTTCCAGCCGGGACTGACACTGAAGCTTTCTTT. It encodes CASSLPAGTDTEAFF.

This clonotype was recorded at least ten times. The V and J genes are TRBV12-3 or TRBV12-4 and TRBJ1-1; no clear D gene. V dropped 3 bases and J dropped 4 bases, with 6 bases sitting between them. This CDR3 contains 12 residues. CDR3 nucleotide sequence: TGTGCCAGCAGTTTGGAGGTCACTGAAGCTTTCTTT. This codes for CASSLEVTEAFF.

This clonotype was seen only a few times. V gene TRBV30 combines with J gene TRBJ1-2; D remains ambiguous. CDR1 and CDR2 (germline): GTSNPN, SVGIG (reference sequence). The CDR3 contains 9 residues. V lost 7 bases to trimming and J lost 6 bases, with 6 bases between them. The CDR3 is CALGDGYTF. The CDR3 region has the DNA TGTGCCTTAGGAGATGGCTACACCTTC.

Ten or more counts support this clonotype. In DNA, the CDR3 is TGTGCCATCAGCGATTGGGACAGCTACGAGCAGTACTTC. It yields the protein CAISDWDSYEQYF. The rearrangement uses TRBV10-3 and TRBJ2-7; 7 bases map to TRBD1. This CDR3 has 13 residues. Trimming at V came to 6 bases and at J to 3 bases, leaving 5 bases not matched to a gene. CDR1 is ENHRY and CDR2 is SYGVKD in the germline V gene.

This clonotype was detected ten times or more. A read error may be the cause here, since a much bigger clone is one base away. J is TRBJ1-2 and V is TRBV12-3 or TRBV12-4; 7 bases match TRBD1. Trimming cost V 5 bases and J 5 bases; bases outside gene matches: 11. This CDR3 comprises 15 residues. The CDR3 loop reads CASSPSGGQNYGYTF. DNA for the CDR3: TGTGCCAGCAGTCCGTCCGGGGGACAGAATTATGGCTACACCTTC.

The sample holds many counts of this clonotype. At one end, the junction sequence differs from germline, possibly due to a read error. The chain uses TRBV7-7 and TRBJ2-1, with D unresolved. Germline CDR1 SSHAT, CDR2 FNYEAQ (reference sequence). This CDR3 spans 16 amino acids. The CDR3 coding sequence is TGTGCTAGCAGCTCCGAGTTGGTGAAATCCTACAATGAGCAGTTCTTC. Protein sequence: CASSSELVKSYNEQFF.

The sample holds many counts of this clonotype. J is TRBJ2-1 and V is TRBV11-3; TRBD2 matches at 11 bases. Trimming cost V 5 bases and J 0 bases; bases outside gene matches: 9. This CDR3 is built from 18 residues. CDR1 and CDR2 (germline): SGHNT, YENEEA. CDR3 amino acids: CASSTPTSGSSSYNEQFF. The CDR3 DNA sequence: TGTGCCAGCAGCACCCCAACTAGCGGGAGTAGCTCCTACAATGAGCAGTTCTTC.

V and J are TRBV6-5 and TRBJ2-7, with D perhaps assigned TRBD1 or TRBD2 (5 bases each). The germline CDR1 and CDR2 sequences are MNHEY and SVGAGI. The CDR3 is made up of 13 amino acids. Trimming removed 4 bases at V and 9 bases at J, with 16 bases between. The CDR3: CASSLPGRYPQYF. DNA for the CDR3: TGTGCCAGCAGTTTGCCAGGGAGATATCCGCAGTACTTC.

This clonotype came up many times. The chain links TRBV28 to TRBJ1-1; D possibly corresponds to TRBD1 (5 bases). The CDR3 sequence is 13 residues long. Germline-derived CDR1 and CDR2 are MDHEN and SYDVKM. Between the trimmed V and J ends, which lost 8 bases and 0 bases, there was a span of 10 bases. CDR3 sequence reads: CASGGLMNTEAFF. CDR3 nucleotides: TGTGCCAGCGGGGGGTTGATGAACACTGAAGCTTTCTTT.

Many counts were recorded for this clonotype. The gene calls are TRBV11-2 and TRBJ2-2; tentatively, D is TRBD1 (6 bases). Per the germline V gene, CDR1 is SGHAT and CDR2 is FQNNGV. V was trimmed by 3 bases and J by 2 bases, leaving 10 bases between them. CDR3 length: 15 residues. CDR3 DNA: TGTGCCAGCAGCTTCCAAGGGGGTAACACCGGGGAGCTGTTTTTT. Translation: CASSFQGGNTGELFF.

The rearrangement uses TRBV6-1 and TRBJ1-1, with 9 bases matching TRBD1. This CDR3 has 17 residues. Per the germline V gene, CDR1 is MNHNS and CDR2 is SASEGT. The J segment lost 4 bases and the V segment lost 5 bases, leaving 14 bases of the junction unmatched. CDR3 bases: TGTGCCAGCAGTTTAGAACCGGGACAGGGTTATATCACTGAAGCTTTCTTT. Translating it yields CASSLEPGQGYITEAFF.

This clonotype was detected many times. The DNA for the CDR3 is TGTGCCAGCAGCTTAGCCGGGCTCGGTGGCTACACCTTC. Translating it yields CASSLAGLGGYTF. The chain recombines TRBV11-3 with TRBJ1-2, with D unclear. The CDR3 has 13 residues. Per germline, CDR1 SGHNT and CDR2 YENEEA. The V end was cut by 1 base, the J end by 7 bases, with 10 bases between.

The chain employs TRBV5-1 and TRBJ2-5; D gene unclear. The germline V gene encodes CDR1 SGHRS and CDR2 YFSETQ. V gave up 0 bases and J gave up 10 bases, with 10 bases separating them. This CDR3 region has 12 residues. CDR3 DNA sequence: TGCGCCAGCAGCTTGGATCTTGCCGGCCAGTACTTC. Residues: CASSLDLAGQYF.

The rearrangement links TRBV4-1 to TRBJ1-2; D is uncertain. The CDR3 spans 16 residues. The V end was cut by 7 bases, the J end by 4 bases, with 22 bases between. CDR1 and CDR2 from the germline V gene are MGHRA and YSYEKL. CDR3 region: CASTPSASELAYGYTF. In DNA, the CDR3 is TGCGCCAGCACACCTTCCGCCAGCGAGCTGGCCTATGGCTACACCTTC.

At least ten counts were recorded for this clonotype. This chain's CDR3 is CSASTGPSHNEQFF. CDR3 in DNA: TGCAGTGCTAGTACGGGACCTTCTCACAATGAGCAGTTCTTC. This chain joins TRBV20-1 and TRBJ2-1; possibly TRBD1 or TRBD2 for D (5 bases each). Germline loops: CDR1 DFQATT, CDR2 SNEGSKA (reference sequence). The CDR3 loop spans 14 amino acids. The ends were cut back, 3 bases at V and 5 bases at J, with 14 bases in the middle.

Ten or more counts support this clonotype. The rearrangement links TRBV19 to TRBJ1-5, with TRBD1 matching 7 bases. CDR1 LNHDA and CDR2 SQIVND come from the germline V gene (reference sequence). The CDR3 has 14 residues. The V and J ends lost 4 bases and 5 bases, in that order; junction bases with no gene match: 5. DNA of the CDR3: TGTGCCAGTAGTAGTAGGGGGCGCGATCAGCCCCAGCATTTT. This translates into CASSSRGRDQPQHF.

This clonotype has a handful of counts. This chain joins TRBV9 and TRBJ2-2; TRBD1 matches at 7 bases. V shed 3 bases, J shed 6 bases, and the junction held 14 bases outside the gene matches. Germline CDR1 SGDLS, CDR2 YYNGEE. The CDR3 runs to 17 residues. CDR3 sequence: CASSEGTVPPHAGELFF. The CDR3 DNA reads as TGTGCCAGCAGCGAGGGGACAGTCCCTCCGCACGCCGGGGAGCTGTTTTTT. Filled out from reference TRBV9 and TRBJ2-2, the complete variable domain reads DSGVTQTPKHLITATGQRVTLRCSPRSGDLSVYWYQQSLDQGLQFLIQYYNGEERAKGNILERFSAQQFPDLHSELNLSSLELGDSALYFCASSEGTVPPHAGELFFGEGSRLTVL.

In DNA, the CDR3 is TGTGCCAGTAGTATAGATTTTCTATCCGGACTAGCGGAGAACACAGATACGCAGTATTTT. Translation: CASSIDFLSGLAENTDTQYF. The chain links TRBV19 to TRBJ2-3; 10 positions match TRBD2. CDR1 and CDR2 (germline): LNHDA, SQIVND (reference sequence). The CDR3 spans 20 residues. V trimming: 0 bases; J trimming: 2 bases; junction bases outside the gene matches: 14.

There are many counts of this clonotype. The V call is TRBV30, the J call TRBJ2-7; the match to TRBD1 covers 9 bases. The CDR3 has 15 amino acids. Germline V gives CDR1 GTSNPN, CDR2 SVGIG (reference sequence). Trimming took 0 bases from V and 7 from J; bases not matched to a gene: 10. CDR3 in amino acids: CAWSVLRTGAGEQYF. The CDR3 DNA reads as TGTGCCTGGAGTGTACTTCGGACAGGGGCCGGGGAGCAGTACTTC.

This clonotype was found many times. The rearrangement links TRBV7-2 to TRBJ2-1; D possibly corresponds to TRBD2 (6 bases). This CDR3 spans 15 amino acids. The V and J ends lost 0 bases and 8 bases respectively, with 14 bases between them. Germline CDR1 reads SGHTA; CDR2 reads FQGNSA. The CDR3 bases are TGTGCCAGCAGCTTAGCGGGAGGTTCCCAGTATGAGCAGTTCTTC. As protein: CASSLAGGSQYEQFF.